This TCR beta chain was sequenced for a study of human T cells and chemical hapten exposure. CDR3 size: 14 residues. V was pared by 6 bases and J by 1 base, with 14 bases between. Germline V gives CDR1 DFQATT, CDR2 SNEGSKA (reference sequence). This clonotype occurred many times. TCRdb reanalysed the RACE reads using MiXCR and keeps one entry per CDR3 protein. The sample contains about 85,000 distinct CDR3 sequences, over 6.5% of which appear only once. Documented time point: pre-sensitization, week 0. The treatment denotes: therapeutic diphenylcyclopropenone sensitization with weekly scalp DPC. Sequencing used whole blood, obtained in connection with sensitization to the hapten diphenylcyclopropenone (DPC). The rearrangement joins TRBV20-1 to TRBJ2-3; a weak D match, TRBD1 (6 bases). This receptor was identified in a man in his forties or fifties with alopecia areata. Some clones in this sample may be carry-over from other donors' samples. The CDR3 DNA follows: TGCAGTGCGGGGGCGACAGGCGGCACAGATACGCAGTATTTT. Protein: CSAGATGGTDTQYF.